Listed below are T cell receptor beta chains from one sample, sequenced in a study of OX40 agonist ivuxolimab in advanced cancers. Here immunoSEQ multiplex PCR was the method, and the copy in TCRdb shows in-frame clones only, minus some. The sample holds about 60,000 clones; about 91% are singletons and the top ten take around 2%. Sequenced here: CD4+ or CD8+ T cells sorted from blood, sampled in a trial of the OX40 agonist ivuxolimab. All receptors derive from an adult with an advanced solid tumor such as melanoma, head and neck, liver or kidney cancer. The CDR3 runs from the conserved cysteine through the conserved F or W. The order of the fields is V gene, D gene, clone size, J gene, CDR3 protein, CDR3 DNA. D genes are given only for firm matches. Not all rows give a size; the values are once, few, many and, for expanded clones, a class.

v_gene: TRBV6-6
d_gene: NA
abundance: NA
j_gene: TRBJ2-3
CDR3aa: CASSYSGTGSQDTQYF
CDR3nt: TGTGCCAGCAGTTATTCTGGGACGGGGTCACAAGATACGCAGTATTTT

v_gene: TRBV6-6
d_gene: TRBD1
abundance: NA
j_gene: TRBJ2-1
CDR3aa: CASTRQGELFF
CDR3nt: TGTGCCAGCACCAGACAGGGTGAGCTGTTCTTC

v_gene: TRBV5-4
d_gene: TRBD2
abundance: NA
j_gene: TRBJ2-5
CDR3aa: CASSLGGLAGLRAQYF
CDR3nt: TGTGCCAGCAGCTTGGGGGGACTAGCGGGGCTAAGGGCCCAGTACTTC

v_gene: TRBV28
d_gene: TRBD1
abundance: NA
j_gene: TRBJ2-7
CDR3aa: CASSSTGTGGYEQYF
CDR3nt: TGTGCCAGCAGTTCAACCGGGACAGGGGGCTACGAGCAGTACTTC

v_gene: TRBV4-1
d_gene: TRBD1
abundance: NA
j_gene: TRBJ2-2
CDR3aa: CASSQDLLWETGGDTGELFF
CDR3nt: TGCGCCAGCAGCCAAGATTTATTGTGGGAGACAGGGGGCGACACCGGGGAGCTGTTTTTT

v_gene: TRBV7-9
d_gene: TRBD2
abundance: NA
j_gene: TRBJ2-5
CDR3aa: CASSLTSGISETQYF
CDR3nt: TGTGCCAGCAGCTTGACTAGCGGGATTTCAGAGACCCAGTACTTC

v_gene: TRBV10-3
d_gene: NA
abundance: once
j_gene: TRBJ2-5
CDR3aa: CAISEGSGETQYF
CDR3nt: TGTGCCATCAGTGAGGGGAGCGGGGAGACCCAGTACTTC

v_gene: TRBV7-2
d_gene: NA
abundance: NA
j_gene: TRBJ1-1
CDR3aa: CASSFDPDTEAFF
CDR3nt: TGTGCCAGCAGCTTTGATCCCGACACTGAAGCTTTCTTT

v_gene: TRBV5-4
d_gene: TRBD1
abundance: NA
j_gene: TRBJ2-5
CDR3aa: CASSLPGQGLGETQYF
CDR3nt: TGTGCCAGCAGCCTCCCAGGACAGGGATTGGGCGAGACCCAGTACTTC

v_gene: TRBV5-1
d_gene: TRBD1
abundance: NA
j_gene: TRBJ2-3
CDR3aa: CASSLGFGQGSDTQYF
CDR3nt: TGCGCCAGCAGCTTGGGATTCGGACAGGGATCAGATACGCAGTATTTT

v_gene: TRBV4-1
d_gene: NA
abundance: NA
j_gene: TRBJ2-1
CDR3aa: CASSHLDSSYNEQFF
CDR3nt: TGCGCCAGCAGCCATTTGGACAGCTCCTACAATGAGCAGTTCTTC

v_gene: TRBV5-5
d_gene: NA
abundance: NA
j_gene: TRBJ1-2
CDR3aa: CASSLPSNYGYTF
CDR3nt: TGTGCCAGCAGCTTGCCTTCTAACTATGGCTACACCTTC

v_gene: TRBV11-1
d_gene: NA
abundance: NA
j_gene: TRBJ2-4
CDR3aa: CASSPHSDARIQYF
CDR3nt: TGTGCCAGCAGCCCCCACTCCGACGCTAGGATTCAGTACTTC

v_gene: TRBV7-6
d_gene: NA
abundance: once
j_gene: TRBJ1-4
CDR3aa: CASSLGGSNEKLFF
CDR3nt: TGTGCCAGCAGCCTAGGTGGGAGTAATGAAAAACTGTTTTTT

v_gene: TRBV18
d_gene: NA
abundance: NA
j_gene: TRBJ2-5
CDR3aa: CASSPSVDVAETQYF
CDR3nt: TGTGCCAGCTCACCATCGGTTGATGTGGCCGAGACCCAGTACTTC

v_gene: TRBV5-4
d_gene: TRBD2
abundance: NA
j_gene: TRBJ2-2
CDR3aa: CASSPRLAGVRSGELFF
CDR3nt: TGTGCCAGCAGCCCGAGACTAGCGGGGGTCAGGTCCGGGGAGCTGTTTTTT

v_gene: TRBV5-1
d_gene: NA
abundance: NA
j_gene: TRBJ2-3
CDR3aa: CASSPGFRTDTQYF
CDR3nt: TGCGCCAGCAGCCCAGGGTTCCGCACAGATACGCAGTATTTT

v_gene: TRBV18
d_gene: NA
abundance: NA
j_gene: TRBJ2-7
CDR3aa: CASSPELSSYEQYF
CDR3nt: TGTGCCAGCTCACCCGAACTCTCCTCCTACGAGCAGTACTTC

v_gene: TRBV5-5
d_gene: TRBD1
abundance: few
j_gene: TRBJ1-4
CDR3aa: CASSYRDREAKLFF
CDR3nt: TGTGCCAGCAGCTACCGGGACAGGGAGGCAAAACTGTTTTTT

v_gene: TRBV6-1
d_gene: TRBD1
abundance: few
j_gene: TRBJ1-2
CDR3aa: CASSPIGQGDGYTF
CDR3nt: TGTGCCAGCAGTCCCATTGGACAGGGTGATGGCTACACCTTC

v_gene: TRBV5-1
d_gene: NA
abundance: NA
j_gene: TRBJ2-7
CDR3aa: CASSLGGDGHEQYF
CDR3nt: TGCGCCAGCAGCTTGGGAGGTGACGGCCACGAGCAGTACTTC

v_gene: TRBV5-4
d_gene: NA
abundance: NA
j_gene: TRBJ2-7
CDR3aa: CASSLVGSYEQYF
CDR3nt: TGTGCCAGCAGCTTGGTAGGGTCCTACGAGCAGTACTTC

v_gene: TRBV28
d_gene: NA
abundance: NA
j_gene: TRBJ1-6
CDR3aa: CASREGPSNNSPLHF
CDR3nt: TGTGCCAGCAGGGAAGGACCGTCAAATAATTCACCCCTCCACTTT

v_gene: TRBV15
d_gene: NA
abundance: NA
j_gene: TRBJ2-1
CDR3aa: CATSRGGENEQFF
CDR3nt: TGTGCCACCAGCAGAGGCGGGGAAAATGAGCAGTTCTTC

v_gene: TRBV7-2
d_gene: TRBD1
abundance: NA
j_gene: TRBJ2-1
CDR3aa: CASGRDRGANEQFF
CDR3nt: TGTGCCAGCGGCCGGGACAGGGGTGCCAATGAGCAGTTCTTC

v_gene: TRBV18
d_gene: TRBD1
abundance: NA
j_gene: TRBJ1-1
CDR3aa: CASSQGQGLAEAFF
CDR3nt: TGTGCCAGCTCCCAGGGACAGGGACTCGCTGAAGCTTTCTTT

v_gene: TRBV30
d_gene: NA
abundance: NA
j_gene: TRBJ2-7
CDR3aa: CAWRWASGRTGRHEQYF
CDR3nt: TGTGCCTGGAGATGGGCCTCAGGGCGAACAGGCCGTCACGAGCAGTACTTC

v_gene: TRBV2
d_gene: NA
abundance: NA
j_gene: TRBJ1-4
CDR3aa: CASRVLGQSNEKLFF
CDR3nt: TGTGCCAGCAGAGTCCTCGGACAATCTAATGAAAAACTGTTTTTT

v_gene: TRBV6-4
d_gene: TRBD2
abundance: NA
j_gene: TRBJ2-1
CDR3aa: CASSELAGGDEQFF
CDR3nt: TGTGCCAGCAGTGAACTAGCGGGGGGGGATGAGCAGTTCTTC

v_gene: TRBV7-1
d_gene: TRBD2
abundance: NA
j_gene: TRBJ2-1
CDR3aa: CASSKSTGLAGGGYEQFF
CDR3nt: TGTGCCAGCAGCAAAAGTACAGGACTAGCGGGGGGTGGTTATGAGCAGTTCTTC

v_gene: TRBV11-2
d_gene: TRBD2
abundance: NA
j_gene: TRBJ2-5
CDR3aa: CASSLDGLAGGLGETQYF
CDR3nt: TGTGCCAGCAGCTTAGATGGCCTAGCGGGAGGGCTGGGAGAGACCCAGTACTTC

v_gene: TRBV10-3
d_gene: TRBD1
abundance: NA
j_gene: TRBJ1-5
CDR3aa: CAISSTGMDQPQHF
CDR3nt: TGTGCCATCAGTTCGACAGGGATGGACCAGCCCCAGCATTTT

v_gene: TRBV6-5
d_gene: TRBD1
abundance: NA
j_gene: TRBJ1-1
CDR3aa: CASSWEGQGVNTEAFF
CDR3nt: TGTGCCAGCAGTTGGGAAGGACAGGGGGTGAACACTGAAGCTTTCTTT

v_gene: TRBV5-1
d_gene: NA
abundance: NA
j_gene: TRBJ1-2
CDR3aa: CASSLSPPGRSPNYGYTF
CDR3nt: TGCGCCAGCAGCTTGTCTCCCCCAGGCCGATCTCCTAACTATGGCTACACCTTC

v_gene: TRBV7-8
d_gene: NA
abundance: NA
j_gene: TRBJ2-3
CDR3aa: CASSPDRRGTQYF
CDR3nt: TGTGCCAGCAGCCCAGACAGGCGGGGTACGCAGTATTTT

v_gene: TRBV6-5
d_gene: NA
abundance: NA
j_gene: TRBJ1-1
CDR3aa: CASSYSGQGNTEAFF
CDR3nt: TGTGCCAGCAGTTACTCGGGGCAGGGGAACACTGAAGCTTTCTTT

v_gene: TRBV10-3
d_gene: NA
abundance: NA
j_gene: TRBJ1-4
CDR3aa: CAISEGADEKLFF
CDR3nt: TGTGCCATCAGTGAGGGGGCGGATGAAAAACTGTTTTTT

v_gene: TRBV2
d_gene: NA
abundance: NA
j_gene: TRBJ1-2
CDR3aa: CASRVRTAVAPNGYTF
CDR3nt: TGTGCCAGCAGGGTGAGGACAGCTGTAGCTCCCAATGGCTACACCTTC

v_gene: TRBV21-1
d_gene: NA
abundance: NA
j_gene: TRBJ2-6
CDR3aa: CASSKEGCGSSGANVLTF
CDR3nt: TGTGCCAGCAGCAAAGAGGGGTGCGGGAGCTCTGGGGCCAACGTCCTGACTTTC

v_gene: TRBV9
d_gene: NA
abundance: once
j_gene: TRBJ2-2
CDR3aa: CASSTDILNTGELFF
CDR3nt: TGTGCCAGCAGCACAGACATCCTGAACACCGGGGAGCTGTTTTTT

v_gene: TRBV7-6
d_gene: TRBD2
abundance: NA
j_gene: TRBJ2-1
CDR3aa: CASSAARTSASEQFF
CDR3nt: TGTGCCAGCAGCGCGGCGAGGACTAGCGCCTCTGAGCAGTTCTTC

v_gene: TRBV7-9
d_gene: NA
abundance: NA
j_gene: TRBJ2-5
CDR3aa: CASTVFGGQETQYF
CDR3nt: TGTGCCAGCACCGTTTTTGGGGGCCAAGAGACCCAGTACTTC

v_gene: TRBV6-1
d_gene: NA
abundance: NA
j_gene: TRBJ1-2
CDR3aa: CATTLGISGGYTF
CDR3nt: TGTGCCACTACACTGGGGATTTCGGGTGGCTACACCTTC

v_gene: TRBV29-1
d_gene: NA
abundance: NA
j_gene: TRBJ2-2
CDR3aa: CSVDRQDTGELFF
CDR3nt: TGCAGCGTTGACAGACAGGACACCGGGGAGCTGTTTTTT

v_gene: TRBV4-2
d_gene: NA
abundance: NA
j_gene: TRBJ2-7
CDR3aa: CASSQVGVYEQYF
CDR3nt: TGTGCCAGCAGCCAAGTTGGTGTCTACGAGCAGTACTTC

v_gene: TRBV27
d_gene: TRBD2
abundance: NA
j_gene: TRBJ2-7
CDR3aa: CASSSLAGGGEQYF
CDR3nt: TGTGCCAGCAGTTCGCTAGCGGGAGGAGGCGAGCAGTACTTC

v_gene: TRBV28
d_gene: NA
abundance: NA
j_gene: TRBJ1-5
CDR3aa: CASSLSLDSNQPQHF
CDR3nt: TGTGCCAGCAGTTTATCGTTGGATAGCAATCAGCCCCAGCATTTT

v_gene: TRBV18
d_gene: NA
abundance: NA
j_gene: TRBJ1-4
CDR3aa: CASSPLGQTNEKLFF
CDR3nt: TGTGCCAGCTCACCACTCGGACAGACTAATGAAAAACTGTTTTTT

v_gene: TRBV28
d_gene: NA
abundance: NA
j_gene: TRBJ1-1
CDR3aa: CASSSPGGSSEAFF
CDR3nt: TGTGCCAGCAGTTCTCCGGGGGGCAGCTCTGAAGCTTTCTTT

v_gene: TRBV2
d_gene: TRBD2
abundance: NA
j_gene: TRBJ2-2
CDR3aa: CASSATGGTGELFF
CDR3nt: TGTGCCAGCAGTGCGACGGGGGGCACCGGGGAGCTGTTTTTT

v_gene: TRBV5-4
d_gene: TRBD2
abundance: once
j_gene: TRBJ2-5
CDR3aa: CASSSAKRGAQETQYF
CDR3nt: TGTGCCAGCAGCTCTGCTAAGCGGGGGGCACAAGAGACCCAGTACTTC

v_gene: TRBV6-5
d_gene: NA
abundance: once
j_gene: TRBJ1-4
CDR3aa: CASSYSGGEKLFF
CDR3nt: TGTGCCAGCAGTTACTCAGGGGGGGAAAAACTGTTTTTT

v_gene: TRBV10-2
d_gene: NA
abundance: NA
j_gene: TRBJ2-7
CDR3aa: CASSESEGHGVEQYF
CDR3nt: TGCGCCAGCAGTGAGTCGGAGGGGCACGGGGTCGAGCAGTACTTC

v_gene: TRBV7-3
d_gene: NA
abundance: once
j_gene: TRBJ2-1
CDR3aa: CASSLNGGSYNEQFF
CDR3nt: TGTGCCAGCAGCTTAAATGGCGGCTCCTACAATGAGCAGTTCTTC

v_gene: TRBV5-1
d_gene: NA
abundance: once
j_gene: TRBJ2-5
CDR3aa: CASSVGGQETQYF
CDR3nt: TGCGCCAGCAGCGTCGGGGGACAAGAGACCCAGTACTTC

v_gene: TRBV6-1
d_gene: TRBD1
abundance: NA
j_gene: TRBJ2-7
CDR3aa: CASGQGGSYEQYF
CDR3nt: TGTGCCAGCGGACAGGGGGGCTCCTACGAGCAGTACTTC

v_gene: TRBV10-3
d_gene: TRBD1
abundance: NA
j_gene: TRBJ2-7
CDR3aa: CAISERDRGDEQYF
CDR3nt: TGTGCCATCAGTGAGCGGGACAGGGGCGACGAGCAGTACTTC

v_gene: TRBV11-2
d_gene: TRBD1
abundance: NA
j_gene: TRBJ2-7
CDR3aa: CASSPGTGFDEQYF
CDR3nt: TGTGCCAGCAGCCCTGGGACAGGGTTCGACGAGCAGTACTTC

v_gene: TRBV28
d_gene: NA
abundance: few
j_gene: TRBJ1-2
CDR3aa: CASSWRDYGYTF
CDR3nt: TGTGCCAGCAGTTGGCGGGACTATGGCTACACCTTC

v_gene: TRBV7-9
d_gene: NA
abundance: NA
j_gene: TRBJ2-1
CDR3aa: CASSLVGNYNEQFF
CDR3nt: TGTGCCAGCAGCTTAGTAGGGAACTACAATGAGCAGTTCTTC